These 26 T cell receptor beta chains share one sample of origin, sequenced in a study of cytomegalovirus exposure and HLA in healthy donors. PCR used 60 Vbeta primers and 13 Jbeta primers. Profiled with immunoSEQ multiplex PCR; TCRdb holds only in-frame clones, not every one. Among 200,000 to 250,000 clones, approximately 80% were seen once, and the ten largest hold approximately 0.5%. Sequencing input: PBMCs. These receptor sequences come from a woman in her forties in good health and CMV-seronegative.

V gene TRBV4-2 combines with J gene TRBJ1-2; TRBD1 aligns across 9 bases. Germline CDR1 is LGHNA and CDR2 is YNFKEQ. Unmatched junction bases numbered 7, after V lost 8 bases and J lost 6 bases. The CDR3 has 13 amino acids. The CDR3 region has the DNA TGTGCCAGCGGATGGGACAGGGTTGATGGCTACACCTTC. Translation: CASGWDRVDGYTF.

V and J are TRBV28 and TRBJ1-1, with a weak D call TRBD1 (5 bases). V gave up 1 base and J gave up 0 bases, with 9 bases separating them. This CDR3 has 15 amino acids. Germline V gene sequence: CDR1 MDHEN, CDR2 SYDVKM. CDR3 sequence (DNA): TGTGCCAGCAGTTTATCCGCAGGGATGAACACTGAAGCTTTCTTT. The encoded protein is CASSLSAGMNTEAFF.

The rearrangement joins TRBV7-2 to TRBJ1-5; D gene uncertain. CDR1 is SGHTA and CDR2 is FQGNSA in the germline V gene. There are 14 residues in the CDR3. V was shortened by 2 bases and J by 5 bases, with 10 bases between the two germline ends. CDR3 in DNA: TGTGCCAGCAGCTTACCCGGGAGCGATCAGCCCCAGCATTTT. Its translation is CASSLPGSDQPQHF.

The V and J genes are TRBV19 and TRBJ1-2; 8 nucleotides line up with TRBD1. V lost 1 base, J lost 7 bases, and 5 bases stayed unmatched. Germline CDR1 LNHDA, CDR2 SQIVND (reference sequence). The CDR3 runs 14 residues. CDR3 sequence: CASSIGTGGAGYTF. The DNA for the CDR3 is TGTGCCAGTAGTATAGGAACAGGGGGGGCTGGCTACACCTTC.

The chain joins TRBV2 to TRBJ2-7; 7 bases map to TRBD1. The length of the CDR3 is 16 residues. J lost 2 bases, V lost 3 bases, and 10 bases had no gene match. CDR1 is SNHLY, CDR2 FYNNEI, per germline. The CDR3 DNA sequence: TGTGCCAGCAGTGAGATGCCGGGACAGCCCCCCTACGAGCAGTACTTC. Its translation is CASSEMPGQPPYEQYF.

The V gene is TRBV27, the J gene TRBJ2-3, with 9 bases matching TRBD2. Per germline, CDR1 MNHEY and CDR2 SMNVEV (reference sequence). Unmatched junction bases numbered 9, after V lost 6 bases and J lost 5 bases. This CDR3 spans 15 amino acids. CDR3 in amino acids: CASRRSGGRVDTQYF. CDR3 bases: TGTGCCAGCAGGCGAAGCGGGGGGCGCGTAGATACGCAGTATTTT.

The rearrangement joins TRBV9 to TRBJ1-4; no reliable D call. Trimming left V 0 bases short and J 6 bases short, with 9 bases between. Germline V gene lookup returns CDR1 SGDLS and CDR2 YYNGEE. The length of the CDR3 is 14 residues. CDR3 coding DNA: TGTGCCAGCAGCGTAGGTCAGTTCCATGAAAAACTGTTTTTT. Its translation: CASSVGQFHEKLFF.

This chain uses TRBV11-3 with TRBJ2-7, with D possibly matching TRBD1 (5 bases). The length of the CDR3 is 14 residues. Germline loops: CDR1 SGHNT, CDR2 YENEEA. V shed 4 bases and J shed 1 base, with 11 bases lying between them. CDR3 residues: CASSSGSGSYEQYF. The CDR3 nucleotides read TGTGCCAGCAGCTCCGGTTCAGGGTCCTACGAGCAGTACTTC. Full variable domain (rest looked up from reference TRBV11-3 and TRBJ2-7): EAGVVQSPRYKIIEKKQPVAFWCNPISGHNTLYWYLQNLGQGPELLIRYENEEAVDDSQLPKDRFSAERLKGVDSTLKIQPAELGDSAVYLCASSSGSGSYEQYFGPGTRLTVT.

The V and J genes are TRBV5-1 and TRBJ2-1; 10 bases fit TRBD1. V lost 4 bases to trimming and J lost 3 bases; unmatched junction nucleotides: 7. The V gene's germline CDR1 is SGHRS and CDR2 YFSETQ. CDR3 length: 16 amino acids. CDR3 nucleotides: TGCGCCAGCAGCCAACCCCGGGACAGGGGCTACAATGAGCAGTTCTTC. Amino acid sequence: CASSQPRDRGYNEQFF.

This clone has just one count. The chain uses TRBV19 and TRBJ2-7; no reliable D call. Trimming took off 5 bases at V and 2 bases at J, with 10 bases between the two ends. The length of the CDR3 is 13 residues. Germline-derived CDR1 and CDR2 are LNHDA and SQIVND (reference sequence). The CDR3 DNA sequence: TGTGCCAGTAGTCATCAGGATCCCTACGAGCAGTACTTC. Encoded protein: CASSHQDPYEQYF.

The chain uses TRBV6-1 and TRBJ1-1; D not certain. The germline gives CDR1 MNHNS, CDR2 SASEGT. Trimming removed 5 bases at V and 1 base at J, with 8 bases between. The CDR3 consists of 13 residues. As DNA, the CDR3 is TGTGCCAGCAGTATGTTTAGGAACACTGAAGCTTTCTTT. It encodes CASSMFRNTEAFF.

A note on this clone: At the DNA level, this CDR3 is encoded by other sequences in the same sample as well. The V and J genes are TRBV5-1 and TRBJ2-5; 7 nucleotides match TRBD2. V was clipped by 0 bases and J by 5 bases; unmatched bases: 4. The CDR3 contains 14 residues. Germline V CDR1 and CDR2: SGHRS, YFSETQ. CDR3 protein: CASSLERGEETQYF. DNA of the CDR3: TGCGCCAGCAGCTTGGAGCGGGGTGAGGAGACCCAGTACTTC. The full variable domain, with the rest looked up from reference TRBV5-1 and TRBJ2-5, is KAGVTQTPRYLIKTRGQQVTLSCSPISGHRSVSWYQQTPGQGLQFLFEYFSETQRNKGNFPGRFSGRQFSNSRSEMNVSTLELGDSALYLCASSLERGEETQYFGPGTRLLVL.

The genes are TRBV5-4 and TRBJ2-7; a weak D match, TRBD2 (5 bases). CDR3 size: 13 residues. Trimming cost V 6 bases and J 2 bases, with 12 bases left between them. Per germline, CDR1 SGHNT and CDR2 YYREEE (reference sequence). Here the CDR3 DNA reads TGTGCCAGCACGGGTGAGCGGACCTACGAGCAGTACTTC. It yields the protein CASTGERTYEQYF.

V gene TRBV5-1 combines with J gene TRBJ2-2; D is possibly TRBD1 (6 bases). The CDR3 spans 17 residues. Germline V gives CDR1 SGHRS, CDR2 YFSETQ. V was trimmed by 0 bases and J by 2 bases, leaving 14 bases between them. CDR3: CASSLDPGHLNTGELFF. The CDR3 nucleotides read TGCGCCAGCAGCTTGGATCCGGGACACCTAAACACCGGGGAGCTGTTTTTT. Complete variable domain (other parts from reference TRBV5-1 and TRBJ2-2): KAGVTQTPRYLIKTRGQQVTLSCSPISGHRSVSWYQQTPGQGLQFLFEYFSETQRNKGNFPGRFSGRQFSNSRSEMNVSTLELGDSALYLCASSLDPGHLNTGELFFGEGSRLTVL.

This chain links TRBV19 with TRBJ2-1; tentatively, D is TRBD2 (5 bases). The CDR3 is 15 residues long. V gave up 1 base and J gave up 12 bases, with 19 bases separating them. CDR1 is LNHDA and CDR2 is SQIVND in the germline V gene (reference sequence). The CDR3 here is CASSIAVIHRGGQFF. As DNA, the CDR3 is TGTGCCAGTAGTATAGCCGTTATCCACAGAGGAGGGCAGTTCTTC.

The chain uses TRBV7-9 and TRBJ2-7; weak D call: TRBD2 (5 bases). CDR3 length equals 12 residues. The V gene's germline CDR1 is SEHNR and CDR2 FQNEAQ (reference sequence). Trimming cost V 1 base and J 7 bases, with 8 bases left between them. The CDR3 loop reads CASSLVGEEQYF. CDR3 coding DNA: TGTGCCAGCAGCTTAGTTGGGGAGGAGCAGTACTTC.

V and J are TRBV15 and TRBJ1-2, with a tentative D call TRBD1 (6 bases). This CDR3 has 13 amino acids. Germline V gene lookup returns CDR1 LNHNV and CDR2 YYDKDF (reference sequence). Between the trimmed V and J ends, which lost 3 bases and 8 bases, there was a span of 13 bases. The CDR3 loop reads CATSSPQGIGYTF. CDR3 DNA: TGTGCCACCAGCAGCCCCCAGGGGATAGGCTACACCTTC.

The V call is TRBV11-3, the J call TRBJ1-3; 10 nucleotides line up with TRBD1. The CDR3 is 17 residues long. Trimming cost V 2 bases and J 1 base; bases outside gene matches: 5. Germline CDR1 reads SGHNT; CDR2 reads YENEEA. DNA of the CDR3: TGTGCCAGCAGCTTACCCGGACAGGGGGTTTCTGGAAACACCATATATTTT. It encodes CASSLPGQGVSGNTIYF.

The gene calls are TRBV7-9 and TRBJ1-4; 7 bases align to TRBD1. The CDR3 is made up of 16 amino acids. Germline V gene lookup returns CDR1 SEHNR and CDR2 FQNEAQ (reference sequence). J was trimmed by 0 bases and V by 5 bases; bases with no gene match: 6. CDR3 in amino acids: CASSRNTGATNEKLFF. The CDR3 coding sequence is TGTGCCAGCAGCCGTAACACAGGGGCAACTAATGAAAAACTGTTTTTT.

The CDR3 reads CASRPAGDSGANVLTF. CDR3 coding DNA: TGTGCCAGTAGGCCTGCAGGCGACTCTGGGGCCAACGTCCTGACTTTC. The chain has TRBV19 and TRBJ2-6; no clear D gene. The germline gives CDR1 LNHDA, CDR2 SQIVND (reference sequence). V was pared by 6 bases and J by 0 bases, with 12 bases between. The CDR3 has 16 amino acids.

In its sample, this clone was seen once. The J gene is TRBJ1-5, the V gene TRBV7-2, with 9 bases that match TRBD1. Germline loops: CDR1 SGHTA, CDR2 FQGNSA. The junction had 2 bases not matched to a gene; V was cut back by 4 bases and J by 1 base. The length of the CDR3 is 15 residues. The CDR3 region has the DNA TGTGCCAGCAGCTCCGGACAGGGGAGCAATCAGCCCCAGCATTTT. It yields the protein CASSSGQGSNQPQHF.

Only a few counts were recorded for this clone. The genes are TRBV6-1 and TRBJ1-5; the D gene is possibly TRBD1 (6 bases). Trimming removed 5 bases from V and 5 bases from J, with 16 bases in between. Per germline, CDR1 MNHNS and CDR2 SASEGT. The CDR3 totals 15 residues. CDR3: CASSWVQGADQPQHF. In DNA form, the CDR3 reads TGTGCCAGCAGTTGGGTACAGGGCGCGGATCAGCCCCAGCATTTT.

This clone was observed once. The genes are TRBV5-6 and TRBJ1-6, with 12 bases identical to TRBD1. CDR3 length equals 16 residues. Germline V CDR1 and CDR2: SGHDT, YYEEEE. J was trimmed by 8 bases and V by 0 bases; bases with no gene match: 3. The chain's CDR3 is CASSLGGQGAHSPLHF. CDR3 nucleotide sequence: TGTGCCAGCAGCTTGGGGGGACAGGGGGCACATTCACCCCTCCACTTT.

This clone appeared once. CDR3 coding DNA: TGTGCCAGCAGCTCGGGACAGGGTCGCTACAATGAGCAGTTCTTC. This translates into CASSSGQGRYNEQFF. The rearrangement links TRBV7-8 to TRBJ2-1, with 9 nucleotides matching TRBD1. With V trimmed by 4 bases and J by 3 bases, 4 bases remained unmatched. The germline CDR1 and CDR2 sequences are SGHVS and FQNEAQ. The CDR3 is 15 residues long.

A remark on this clone: This is likely a read error, given that the CDR3 carries no conserved phenylalanine or tryptophan at its end. This chain links TRBV6-6 with TRBJ1-6; D unclear. V shed 6 bases and J shed 2 bases, with 11 bases lying between them. The CDR3 totals 15 residues. Germline V gives CDR1 MNHNY, CDR2 SVGAGI (reference sequence). As DNA, the CDR3 is TGTGCCAGCAGAAAACTGGGCGCCTATAATTCACCCCTCCACCTT. Amino acid sequence: CASRKLGAYNSPLHL.

The gene calls are TRBV5-1 and TRBJ1-5; a weak D match, TRBD1 (6 bases). The CDR3 contains 15 residues. V was trimmed by 0 bases and J by 5 bases, leaving 12 bases between them. Germline CDR1 and CDR2: SGHRS and YFSETQ. CDR3 sequence: CASSLEGDTYQPQHF. The CDR3 DNA reads as TGCGCCAGCAGCTTGGAGGGGGATACCTATCAGCCCCAGCATTTT.